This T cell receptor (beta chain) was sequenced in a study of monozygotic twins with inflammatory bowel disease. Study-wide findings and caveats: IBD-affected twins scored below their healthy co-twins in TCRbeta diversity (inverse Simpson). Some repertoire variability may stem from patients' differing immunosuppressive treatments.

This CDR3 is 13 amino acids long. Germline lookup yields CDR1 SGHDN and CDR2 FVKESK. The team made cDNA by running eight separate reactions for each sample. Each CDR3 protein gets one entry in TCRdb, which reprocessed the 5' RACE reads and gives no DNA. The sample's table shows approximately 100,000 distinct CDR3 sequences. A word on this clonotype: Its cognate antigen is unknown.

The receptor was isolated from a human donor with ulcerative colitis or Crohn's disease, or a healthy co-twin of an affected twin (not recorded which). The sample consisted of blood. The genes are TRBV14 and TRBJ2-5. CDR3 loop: CASSRSGPETQYF.